This TCR beta chain emerged from a study of early T cells in non-severe SARS-CoV-2 infection. Study as a whole: Bulk RNA from unsorted whole blood was sequenced; chains were unpaired.

The CDR3 is 15 amino acids. V trimming: 6 bases; J trimming: 7 bases; junction bases outside the gene matches: 13. In germline, CDR1 is MNHEY, CDR2 SMNVEV (reference sequence). This clonotype was picked up many times. Molecules of cDNA were individually given unique molecular identifiers that were attached to them. Each CDR3 protein is one row after TCRdb ran MiXCR on the 5' RACE reads. The sample lists about 26,000 distinct CDR3 sequences, roughly 4.1% occurring once. The TCR was taken from an adult who was a healthcare worker with PCR-confirmed SARS-CoV-2 infection or an uninfected control (not recorded which). The sample taken for sequencing was whole blood. V is TRBV27 and J is TRBJ2-7; 9 bases are shared with TRBD1. This chain's CDR3 is CASRPRTGVVGEQYF. The CDR3 DNA reads TGTGCCAGCAGACCTAGGACAGGGGTGGTGGGTGAGCAGTACTTC.